This record concerns one T cell receptor beta chain sequence. The germline V gene encodes CDR1 SGHTA and CDR2 FQGNSA. With 0 bases removed from V and 5 bases from J, the gap between germline ends came to 4 bases. The CDR3 has 13 amino acids. Per the original methods: After removing out-of-frame reads, 2,204,828 distinct TCRbeta sequences remained. Clones were sequenced by immunoSEQ multiplex PCR, and TCRdb holds only the in-frame ones, with some missing. V and J calls and clone size follow that table, whereas D and trimming were derived from the DNA. Here the sample spans over 40,000 clones, 75% to 85% being singletons. Single viable CD3+CD4+CD8-CD45RO+ cells were sorted as the memory CD4+ T cells. Serostatus was set by detecting CMV pp150, pp28, p38, p52 IgG. This sample stems from a study of memory CD4+ T cells and cytomegalovirus serostatus. Background on the study: This sample comes from healthy Belgian adults, eight to ten CMV seropositive, about 23 seronegative.

The sequence was obtained from an adult in good health and CMV-seronegative. Sequencing input: memory CD4+ T cells from blood. The genes are TRBV7-2 and TRBJ2-2; D is unresolved. Here the CDR3 reads CASSLALTGELFF. In nucleotides, the CDR3 is TGTGCCAGCAGCTTAGCGCTGACCGGGGAGCTGTTTTTT.